This entry describes one T cell receptor (beta chain). These data are taken from a study of blood T cell repertoires in COVID-19. Study details: The United States, Italy and Spain provided the acute and convalescent COVID-19 samples. In each case, the material was cDNA or gDNA derived from T cells, B-cell-depleted T cells, or PBMCs.

V was pared by 8 bases and J by 2 bases, with 4 bases of the junction left unmatched. Looked up from germline, CDR1 is MRHNA and CDR2 is SNTAGT. The CDR3 spans 13 residues. TCRdb keeps only in-frame clones here, not all; method: immunoSEQ multiplex PCR. This sample carries 200,000 or so clones, around three quarters of them seen once, and the ten largest clones take approximately 15%. V is TRBV6-4 and J is TRBJ2-3, with TRBD2 identical over 7 bases. This receptor was taken from a man in his sixties with active or convalescent COVID-19. Specimen: peripheral blood. The DNA for the CDR3 is TGTGCCAGCGCTAGCGGCCCCACAGATACGCAGTATTTT. Amino acids: CASASGPTDTQYF.